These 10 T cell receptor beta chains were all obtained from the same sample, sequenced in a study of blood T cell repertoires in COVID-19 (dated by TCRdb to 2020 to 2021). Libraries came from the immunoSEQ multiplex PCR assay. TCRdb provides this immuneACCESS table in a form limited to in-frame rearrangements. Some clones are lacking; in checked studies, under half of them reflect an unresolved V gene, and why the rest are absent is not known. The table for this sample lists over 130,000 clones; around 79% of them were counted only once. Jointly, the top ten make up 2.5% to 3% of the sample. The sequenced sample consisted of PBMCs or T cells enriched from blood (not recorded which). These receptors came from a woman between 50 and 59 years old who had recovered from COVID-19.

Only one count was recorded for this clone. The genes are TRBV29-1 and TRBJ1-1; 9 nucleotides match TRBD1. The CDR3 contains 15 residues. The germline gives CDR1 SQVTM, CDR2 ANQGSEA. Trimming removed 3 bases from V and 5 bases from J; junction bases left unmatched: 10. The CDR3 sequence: CSVERDRVAGTEAFF. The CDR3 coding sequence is TGCAGCGTTGAGAGGGACAGGGTGGCCGGGACTGAAGCTTTCTTT.

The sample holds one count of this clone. CDR3: CASSPGGYEQYF. The CDR3 DNA follows: TGTGCCAGCAGTCCCGGCGGATACGAGCAGTACTTC. V gene TRBV6-6 combines with J gene TRBJ2-7; D is ambiguous. V lost 5 bases and J lost 4, with 9 bases in between. The CDR3 sequence is 12 residues long. Germline CDR1 reads MNHNY; CDR2 reads SVGAGI (reference sequence).

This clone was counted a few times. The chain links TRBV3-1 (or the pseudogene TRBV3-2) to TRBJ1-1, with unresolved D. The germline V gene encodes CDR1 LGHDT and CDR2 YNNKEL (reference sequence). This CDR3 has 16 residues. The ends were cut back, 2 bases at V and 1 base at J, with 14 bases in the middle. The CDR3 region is CASSQNGERANTEAFF. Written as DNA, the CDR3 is TGTGCCAGCAGCCAAAACGGGGAAAGGGCGAACACTGAAGCTTTCTTT.

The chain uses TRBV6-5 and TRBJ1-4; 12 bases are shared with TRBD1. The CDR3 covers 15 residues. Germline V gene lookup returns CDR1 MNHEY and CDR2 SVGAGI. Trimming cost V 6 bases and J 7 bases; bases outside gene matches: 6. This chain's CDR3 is CASSLGQGAPEKLFF. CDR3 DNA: TGTGCCAGCAGCCTGGGACAGGGGGCTCCTGAAAAACTGTTTTTT.

CDR3 in DNA: TGTGCCAGCAGCCCTTCCGGGACTAGCGGATATACGCAGTATTTT. It translates to CASSPSGTSGYTQYF. The V call is TRBV11-2, the J call TRBJ2-3; TRBD2 matches at 11 bases. Germline lookup yields CDR1 SGHAT and CDR2 FQNNGV. The V and J ends lost 5 bases and 7 bases, in that order; junction bases with no gene match: 8. The CDR3 is 15 amino acids.

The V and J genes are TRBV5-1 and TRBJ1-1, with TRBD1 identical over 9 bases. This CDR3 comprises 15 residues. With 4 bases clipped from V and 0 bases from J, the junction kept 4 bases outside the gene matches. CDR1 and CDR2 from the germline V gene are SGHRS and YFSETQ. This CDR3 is CASSPGQGLNTEAFF. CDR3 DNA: TGCGCCAGCAGCCCGGGACAGGGATTGAACACTGAAGCTTTCTTT.

The CDR3 DNA sequence: TGTGCCAGCATGGAGCTAGTCGGAGAGACCCAGTACTTC. It encodes CASMELVGETQYF. The gene calls are TRBV2 and TRBJ2-5; D call uncertain. This CDR3 contains 13 residues. The germline gives CDR1 SNHLY, CDR2 FYNNEI. Trimming took off 7 bases at V and 4 bases at J, with 13 bases between the two ends.

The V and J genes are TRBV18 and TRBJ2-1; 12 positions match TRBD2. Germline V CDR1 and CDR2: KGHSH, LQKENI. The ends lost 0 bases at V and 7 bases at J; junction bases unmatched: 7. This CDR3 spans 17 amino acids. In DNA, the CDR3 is TGTGCCAGCTCACCACCCTCTAGCGGGAGGGCCGCTAATGAGCAGTTCTTC. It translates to CASSPPSSGRAANEQFF.

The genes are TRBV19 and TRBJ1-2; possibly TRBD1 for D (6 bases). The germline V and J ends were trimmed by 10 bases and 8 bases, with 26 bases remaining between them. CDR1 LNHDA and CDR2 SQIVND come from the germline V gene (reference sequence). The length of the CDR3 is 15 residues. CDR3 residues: CATATQGTPGGGYTF. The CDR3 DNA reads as TGTGCCACCGCAACTCAGGGGACACCAGGTGGGGGCTACACCTTC.

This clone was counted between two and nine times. CDR3 region: CASSGSGVRYEQYF. The CDR3 DNA sequence: TGTGCCAGCAGTGGTAGTGGAGTTAGGTACGAGCAGTACTTC. The chain links TRBV2 to TRBJ2-7; D ambiguous. The CDR3 length is 14 residues. Germline V gives CDR1 SNHLY, CDR2 FYNNEI. Trimming left V 4 bases short and J 4 bases short, with 14 bases between. The whole variable domain, filled in from reference TRBV2 and TRBJ2-7, reads EPEVTQTPSHQVTQMGQEVILRCVPISNHLYFYWYRQILGQKVEFLVSFYNNEISEKSEIFDDQFSVERPDGSNFTLKIRSTKLEDSAMYFCASSGSGVRYEQYFGPGTRLTVT.